This passage covers 10 T cell receptor beta chains from one sample sequenced in a study of T cell repertoires in aging, cancer and after chemotherapy. A mixed TRB-A/B primer pool amplified rearranged TRB by multiplex touch-down PCR. TCRdb fed the multiplex PCR reads into MiXCR, producing one record per CDR3 protein. The table shows thousands of distinct CDR3 sequences, with around 70% occurring only once. TCR beta rearrangements were amplified from peripheral blood genomic DNA. The specimen sequenced was blood. The source of these receptors is a human donor with a solid tumor.

This clonotype appeared a few times. The CDR3 sequence is CSVVGQDYNQPQHF. CDR3 nucleotides: TGCAGCGTCGTAGGACAGGACTACAATCAGCCCCAGCATTTT. The chain couples TRBV29-1 to TRBJ1-5; 7 positions match TRBD1. Looked up from germline, CDR1 is SQVTM and CDR2 is ANQGSEA. Germline trimming cut 6 bases from V and 3 bases from J; bases unmatched to any gene: 8. The CDR3 has 14 residues.

The V call is TRBV29-1, the J call TRBJ2-5; unclear D gene. The CDR3 sequence is 17 residues long. Trimming removed 6 bases from V and 5 bases from J, with 28 bases in between. Per germline, CDR1 SQVTM and CDR2 ANQGSEA. CDR3 loop: CSVLPRPTRVPTETQYF. Here the CDR3 DNA reads TGCAGCGTACTTCCACGCCCGACCAGAGTCCCTACTGAGACCCAGTACTTC.

The V gene is TRBV7-2, the J gene TRBJ2-1, with 7 positions matching TRBD1. Looked up from germline, CDR1 is SGHTA and CDR2 is FQGNSA. This CDR3 is built from 16 residues. Germline trimming cut 5 bases from V and 4 bases from J; bases unmatched to any gene: 11. As DNA, the CDR3 is TGTGCCAGCAGCGGATTCAGGGGGAGAGAATACAATGAGCAGTTCTTC. Translation: CASSGFRGREYNEQFF.

This clonotype was counted a few times. CDR3 in amino acids: CSVEGSSYEQYF. CDR3 bases: TGCAGCGTTGAAGGGAGCTCCTACGAGCAGTACTTC. The chain combines TRBV29-1 with TRBJ2-7; D remains unclear. V dropped 1 base and J dropped 0 bases, with 4 bases sitting between them. This CDR3 contains 12 residues. Germline V gives CDR1 SQVTM, CDR2 ANQGSEA.

The V call is TRBV11-2, the J call TRBJ1-5, with 7 bases matching TRBD1. Germline CDR1 is SGHAT and CDR2 is FQNNGV. V was pared by 1 base and J by 4 bases, with 4 bases of the junction left unmatched. The CDR3 is 15 amino acids. The CDR3: CASSLGGQRNQPQHF. The CDR3 nucleotides are TGTGCCAGCAGCTTAGGGGGACAGCGTAATCAGCCCCAGCATTTT.

V is TRBV7-2 and J is TRBJ2-5, with 13 bases that match TRBD2. V gave up 4 bases and J gave up 7 bases; unmatched junction bases: 3. Germline V gene data show CDR1 as SGHTA and CDR2 as FQGNSA. CDR3 length: 14 amino acids. The CDR3 is CASSSRLAGGTQYF. CDR3 coding DNA: TGTGCCAGCAGCTCACGACTAGCGGGAGGGACCCAGTACTTC.

The chain recombines TRBV29-1 with TRBJ1-2; TRBD1 might be the D (5 bases). Looked up from germline, CDR1 is SQVTM and CDR2 is ANQGSEA. The CDR3 totals 13 residues. Trimming removed 5 bases at V and 0 bases at J, with 10 bases between. The CDR3 DNA sequence: TGCAGCGTTTTGACAGTTACTAACTATGGCTACACCTTC. Protein product: CSVLTVTNYGYTF. Full variable domain (rest looked up from reference TRBV29-1 and TRBJ1-2): SAVISQKPSRDICQRGTSLTIQCQVDSQVTMMFWYRQQPGQSLTLIATANQGSEATYESGFVIDKFPISRPNLTFSTLTVSNMSPEDSSIYLCSVLTVTNYGYTFGSGTRLTVV.

The chain uses TRBV6-1 and TRBJ1-5; D not certain. V was shortened by 7 bases and J by 3 bases, with 19 bases between the two germline ends. This CDR3 has 16 residues. Germline CDR1 reads MNHNS; CDR2 reads SASEGT. DNA of the CDR3: TGTGCCAGCACCCCGACCCCCGGACCGAACAATCAGCCCCAGCATTTT. Its translation is CASTPTPGPNNQPQHF.

This clonotype was recorded a few times. CDR3 loop: CATMGQEDYGYTF. CDR3 in DNA: TGTGCCACCATGGGACAGGAAGACTATGGCTACACCTTC. The chain carries TRBV10-3 and TRBJ1-2; TRBD1 matches at 8 bases. The V and J ends lost 10 bases and 3 bases, in that order; junction bases with no gene match: 7. Germline V CDR1 and CDR2: ENHRY, SYGVKD. The CDR3 length is 13 residues.

The chain combines TRBV11-3 with TRBJ2-7; a possible D gene is TRBD2 (5 bases). The CDR3 runs 15 residues. Trimming stripped 5 bases from V and 7 bases from J, with 21 bases between. Germline CDR1 SGHNT, CDR2 YENEEA. The CDR3 DNA sequence: TGTGCCAGCAGCAACGGAGCGCTATTCCGCGGGGAGCAGTACTTC. Translated: CASSNGALFRGEQYF.